These 29 T cell receptor beta chains came from one sample sequenced in a study of chemoradiotherapy in HPV16-positive cancers. Assay: immunoSEQ multiplex PCR; the TCRdb copy retains only in-frame clones and omits some. The sample comprises roughly 6,400 clones, 80% to 90% of which are singletons, and 9% rests with the top ten. Specimen: tumor tissue, collected from a patient who underwent chemoradiotherapy. All receptors derive from a human donor with HPV-associated anogenital cancer.

The genes are TRBV9 and TRBJ2-3, with unresolved D. This CDR3 spans 12 amino acids. Trimming took 3 bases from V and 3 from J, leaving 5 bases between them. From germline, CDR1 is SGDLS and CDR2 YYNGEE. The CDR3 protein is CASSGSTDTQYF. In DNA, the CDR3 is TGTGCCAGCAGCGGCTCGACAGATACGCAGTATTTT.

The chain couples TRBV29-1 to TRBJ1-3; no definite D call. The germline V gene encodes CDR1 SQVTM and CDR2 ANQGSEA. The length of the CDR3 is 11 residues. The V gene lost 7 bases and the J gene lost 5 bases, with 9 bases spanning the gap. CDR3 nucleotide sequence: TGCAGCGCCGGAGCCCGAAACACCATATATTTT. Translating gives CSAGARNTIYF.

The V gene is TRBV5-8, the J gene TRBJ1-5; TRBD1 is a possible D gene (6 bases). V was pared by 2 bases and J by 1 base, with 16 bases between. The CDR3 is made up of 17 amino acids. Per the germline V gene, CDR1 is SGHTS and CDR2 is YDEGEE. The CDR3 DNA follows: TGTGCCAGCAGCTTACCCCGGGACACTCTAAGCAATCAGCCCCAGCATTTT. This translates into CASSLPRDTLSNQPQHF.

V usage is TRBV5-6 and J usage is TRBJ2-7, with D perhaps TRBD1 or TRBD2 (5 bases each). V was shortened by 7 bases and J by 2 bases, with 13 bases between the two germline ends. The CDR3 sequence is 13 residues long. CDR1 is SGHDT, CDR2 YYEEEE, per germline. CDR3 sequence reads: CASAGTTTYEQYF. CDR3 coding DNA: TGTGCCAGCGCCGGGACGACAACCTACGAGCAGTACTTC.

This sequence joins TRBV5-1 and TRBJ2-2; no clear D gene. Germline values: CDR1 SGHRS, CDR2 YFSETQ. The germline V and J ends were trimmed by 5 bases and 0 bases, with 5 bases remaining between them. The CDR3 totals 13 residues. DNA for the CDR3: TGCGCCAGCAGGGCTACGAACACCGGGGAGCTGTTTTTT. As protein: CASRATNTGELFF.

This clone was observed a single time. The V and J genes are TRBV14 and TRBJ2-7; TRBD2 matches 10 bases. Germline CDR1 SGHDN, CDR2 FVKESK. With 0 bases clipped from V and 4 bases from J, the junction kept 6 bases outside the gene matches. This CDR3 has 16 amino acids. Here the CDR3 reads CASSQETLAGEYEQYF. The CDR3 DNA reads as TGTGCCAGCAGCCAAGAGACGCTAGCGGGAGAGTACGAGCAGTACTTC.

The chain carries TRBV6-1 and TRBJ2-7; 9 bases align to TRBD1. V lost 7 bases to trimming and J lost 3 bases; unmatched junction nucleotides: 10. The CDR3 sequence is 15 residues long. Germline V CDR1 and CDR2: MNHNS, SASEGT. This CDR3 reads CASIIGTGLFYEQYF. CDR3 nucleotides: TGTGCCAGCATTATCGGGACAGGGTTATTCTACGAGCAGTACTTC.

This CDR3 is CASSLAGGREQYF. CDR3 in DNA: TGTGCCAGCAGCCTAGCGGGAGGTCGCGAGCAGTACTTC. The V and J genes are TRBV6-5 and TRBJ2-7; TRBD2 agrees at 11 bases. This CDR3 region has 13 residues. Germline V gives CDR1 MNHEY, CDR2 SVGAGI. J gave up 6 bases and V 6 bases, and 4 bases lay outside the gene matches.

The CDR3 loop reads CASSLALSRAGIYTEAFF. The CDR3 DNA is TGCGCCAGCAGCTTAGCGCTATCGAGGGCAGGGATTTATACTGAAGCTTTCTTT. This chain uses TRBV5-1 with TRBJ1-1; TRBD1 is a possible D gene (5 bases). The CDR3 runs to 18 residues. Trimming pared 2 bases from V and 5 bases from J, leaving 25 bases between. The germline CDR1 and CDR2 sequences are SGHRS and YFSETQ.

The chain joins TRBV5-1 to TRBJ2-1; 11 bases map to TRBD2. J was trimmed by 7 bases and V by 3 bases; bases with no gene match: 9. The germline CDR1 and CDR2 sequences are SGHRS and YFSETQ. The CDR3 totals 16 residues. The CDR3 loop reads CASSSRLAGLENEQFF. The CDR3 DNA follows: TGCGCCAGCAGCTCCCGACTAGCGGGATTAGAAAATGAGCAGTTCTTC.

This rearrangement joins TRBV29-1 to TRBJ1-2; D unclear. CDR3 size: 15 residues. The V gene's germline CDR1 is SQVTM and CDR2 ANQGSEA. The V and J ends lost 2 bases and 4 bases respectively, with 17 bases between them. CDR3 coding DNA: TGCAGCGTTGAATCTGGTCTACGATTCCGCTATGGCTACACCTTC. Translation gives CSVESGLRFRYGYTF.

The chain links TRBV10-2 to TRBJ1-5; 8 nucleotides match TRBD1. The CDR3 has 14 amino acids. The V gene end was trimmed by 6 bases and the J gene end by 5 bases; junction bases not matched to a gene: 6. From germline, CDR1 is WSHSY and CDR2 SAAADI. The CDR3 protein is CASSGQGADQPQHF. The DNA for the CDR3 is TGCGCCAGCAGCGGGCAGGGGGCGGATCAGCCCCAGCATTTT.

The CDR3, as DNA: TGTGCCAGCAGCGGGGGGACTCCAGATACGCAGTATTTT. Translated: CASSGGTPDTQYF. This rearrangement joins TRBV9 to TRBJ2-3, with D perhaps matching TRBD2 (6 bases). Per germline, CDR1 SGDLS and CDR2 YYNGEE. Trimming left V 3 bases short and J 4 bases short, with 9 bases between. The CDR3 length is 13 residues.

This clone ranks as large. CDR3 sequence reads: CASSRPPAVEKLFF. The CDR3 nucleotides are TGTGCCAGCAGCCGCCCGCCAGCGGTCGAAAAACTGTTTTTT. The rearrangement uses TRBV9 and TRBJ1-4, with no clear D. Deletions cut 4 bases from V and 8 bases from J, with 15 bases between. The CDR3 loop spans 14 amino acids. Germline V gene sequence: CDR1 SGDLS, CDR2 YYNGEE. The full variable domain, its missing parts supplied by reference TRBV9 and TRBJ1-4, is DSGVTQTPKHLITATGQRVTLRCSPRSGDLSVYWYQQSLDQGLQFLIQYYNGEERAKGNILERFSAQQFPDLHSELNLSSLELGDSALYFCASSRPPAVEKLFFGSGTQLSVL.

The rearrangement links TRBV5-8 to TRBJ2-1; TRBD2 matches 7 bases. After removal of 6 bases from V and 0 bases from J, the junction contained 6 bases not matched to a gene. Per the germline V gene, CDR1 is SGHTS and CDR2 is YDEGEE. This CDR3 is built from 15 residues. Written as DNA, the CDR3 is TGTGCCAGCAACCGAGCGGGAAGCTCCTACAATGAGCAGTTCTTC. This gives the protein CASNRAGSSYNEQFF.

The chain links TRBV19 to TRBJ2-5, with D unresolved. The length of the CDR3 is 13 residues. The germline V gene has CDR1 LNHDA and CDR2 SQIVND (reference sequence). Trimming removed 8 bases from V and 0 bases from J, with 10 bases in between. CDR3 bases: TGTGCCAGTGAACCAGAGGACCAAGAGACCCAGTACTTC. Residues: CASEPEDQETQYF.

The chain has TRBV30 and TRBJ1-5, with a possible D match to TRBD1 (6 bases). This CDR3 region has 13 residues. Trimming removed 2 bases at V and 9 bases at J, with 14 bases between. The V gene's germline CDR1 is GTSNPN and CDR2 SVGIG (reference sequence). The CDR3 is CAWSRTAMGPQHF. CDR3 coding DNA: TGTGCCTGGAGTAGGACAGCCATGGGGCCCCAGCATTTT.

CDR3 DNA sequence: TGTGCCAGCAGCTTGGGACTAGCGGGAGGCTACGAGCAGTACTTC. Protein sequence: CASSLGLAGGYEQYF. The V call is TRBV11-3, the J call TRBJ2-7, with TRBD2 identical over 15 bases. Germline V CDR1 and CDR2: SGHNT, YENEEA. The CDR3 is 15 amino acids. V shed 3 bases and J 3 bases; nucleotides not matched to a gene: 0.

The rearrangement joins TRBV19 to TRBJ2-3; the match to TRBD1 covers 9 bases. The length of the CDR3 is 15 residues. Trimming at V came to 2 bases and at J to 7 bases, leaving 7 bases not matched to a gene. Germline CDR1 is LNHDA and CDR2 is SQIVND (reference sequence). The CDR3 DNA reads TGTGCCAGTAGTATATCGGGACAGGGAGTTCATACGCAGTATTTT. Translation gives CASSISGQGVHTQYF.

The chain couples TRBV5-4 to TRBJ2-3, with TRBD2 as a possible D gene (6 bases). Germline CDR1 SGHNT, CDR2 YYREEE (reference sequence). Trimming removed 4 bases at V and 7 bases at J, with 16 bases between. CDR3 length: 14 residues. This CDR3 is CASSLAGTSNTQYF. In DNA form, the CDR3 reads TGTGCCAGCAGCCTCGCCGGGACTTCAAATACGCAGTATTTT.

The rearrangement links TRBV7-9 to TRBJ2-3; tentative D call: TRBD2 (6 bases). The ends were cut back, 3 bases at V and 0 bases at J, with 7 bases in the middle. Germline CDR1 is SEHNR and CDR2 is FQNEAQ (reference sequence). The CDR3 loop spans 14 amino acids. This CDR3 is CASSFGGSTDTQYF. The CDR3 DNA reads TGTGCCAGCAGCTTTGGGGGGAGCACAGATACGCAGTATTTT.

For this clone: The sample contains more than one DNA sequence encoding this CDR3. This chain uses TRBV6-5 with TRBJ2-1; 9 bases are a match to TRBD2. This CDR3 comprises 15 residues. Germline CDR1 reads MNHEY; CDR2 reads SVGAGI. The V gene end was trimmed by 0 bases and the J gene end by 5 bases; junction bases not matched to a gene: 2. CDR3 coding DNA: TGTGCCAGCAGTTACTCGACTAGCGGCCACAATGAGCAGTTCTTC. Protein: CASSYSTSGHNEQFF.

V gene TRBV6-6 combines with J gene TRBJ2-1; D not resolved. The CDR3 has 14 residues. The V gene lost 4 bases and the J gene lost 4 bases, with 11 bases spanning the gap. Germline V CDR1 and CDR2: MNHNY, SVGAGI (reference sequence). The CDR3 DNA is TGTGCCAGCAGTTCAGACCTCGGGTACAATGAGCAGTTCTTC. Translated: CASSSDLGYNEQFF.

The chain has TRBV7-6 and TRBJ2-7, with 8 positions matching TRBD1. The CDR3 length is 16 residues. Germline lookup yields CDR1 SGHVS and CDR2 FNYEAQ. J gave up 2 bases and V 5 bases, and 11 bases lay outside the gene matches. The CDR3 here is CASSPRGTGSPYEQYF. The CDR3 DNA follows: TGTGCCAGCAGCCCTCGGGGGACAGGAAGCCCCTACGAGCAGTACTTC. The full variable domain, rest sourced from reference TRBV7-6 and TRBJ2-7, is GAGVSQSPRYKVTKRGQDVALRCDPISGHVSLYWYRQALGQGPEFLTYFNYEAQQDKSGLPNDRFSAERPEGSISTLTIQRTEQRDSAMYRCASSPRGTGSPYEQYFGPGTRLTVT.

The chain carries TRBV30 and TRBJ2-7; D might be TRBD2 (7 bases). The germline V and J ends were trimmed by 8 bases and 0 bases, with 23 bases remaining between them. CDR3 size: 16 residues. The germline V gene has CDR1 GTSNPN and CDR2 SVGIG (reference sequence). CDR3 bases: TGTGCCCGAGGGGGAAGTAGCGGGTTTCCCTCCTACGAGCAGTACTTC. Amino acid sequence: CARGGSSGFPSYEQYF.

This chain links TRBV2 with TRBJ2-1; TRBD2 matches at 8 bases. The trim removed 7 bases at V and 2 bases at J, leaving 1 base unmatched. In germline, CDR1 is SNHLY, CDR2 FYNNEI. CDR3 length: 13 residues. Written as DNA, the CDR3 is TGTGCCAGCAACGGGAGGGCCTACAATGAGCAGTTCTTC. Amino acids: CASNGRAYNEQFF.

The V gene is TRBV7-3, the J gene TRBJ2-6, with D uncertain. Germline values: CDR1 SGHTA, CDR2 FQGTGA. V gave up 5 bases and J gave up 1 base, with 9 bases separating them. The CDR3 is 15 residues long. This chain's CDR3 is CASSPTLSGANVLTF. DNA for the CDR3: TGTGCCAGCAGCCCCACCTTGTCTGGGGCCAACGTCCTGACTTTC.

The chain employs TRBV29-1 and TRBJ1-2; a weak D match, TRBD1 (5 bases). Germline V gene sequence: CDR1 SQVTM, CDR2 ANQGSEA. The CDR3 contains 14 residues. V was trimmed by 1 base and J by 1 base, leaving 10 bases between them. The CDR3 sequence: CSVEGEGINYGYTF. Written as DNA, the CDR3 is TGCAGCGTTGAAGGGGAGGGGATTAACTATGGCTACACCTTC.

The V and J genes are TRBV5-8 and TRBJ2-5; D remains unclear. There are 11 residues in the CDR3. Germline values: CDR1 SGHTS, CDR2 YDEGEE. Trimming pared 0 bases from V and 6 bases from J, leaving 3 bases between. CDR3 region: CASSLEKTQYF. CDR3 coding DNA: TGTGCCAGCAGCTTGGAAAAGACCCAGTACTTC.